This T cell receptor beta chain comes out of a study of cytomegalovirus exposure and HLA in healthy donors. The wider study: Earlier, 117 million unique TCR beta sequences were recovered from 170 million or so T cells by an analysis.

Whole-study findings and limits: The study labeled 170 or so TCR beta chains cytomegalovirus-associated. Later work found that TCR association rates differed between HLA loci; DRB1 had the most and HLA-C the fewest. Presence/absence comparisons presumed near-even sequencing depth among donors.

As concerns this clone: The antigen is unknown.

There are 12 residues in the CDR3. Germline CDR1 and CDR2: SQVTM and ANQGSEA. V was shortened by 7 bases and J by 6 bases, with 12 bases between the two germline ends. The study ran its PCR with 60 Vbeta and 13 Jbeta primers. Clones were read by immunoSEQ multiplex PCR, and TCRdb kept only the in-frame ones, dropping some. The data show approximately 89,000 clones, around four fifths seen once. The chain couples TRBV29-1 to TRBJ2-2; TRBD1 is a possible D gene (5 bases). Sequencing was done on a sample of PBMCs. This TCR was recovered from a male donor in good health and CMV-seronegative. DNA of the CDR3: TGCAGCGGCCTCAGGGTGGCCGGGGAGCTGTTTTTT. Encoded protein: CSGLRVAGELFF.